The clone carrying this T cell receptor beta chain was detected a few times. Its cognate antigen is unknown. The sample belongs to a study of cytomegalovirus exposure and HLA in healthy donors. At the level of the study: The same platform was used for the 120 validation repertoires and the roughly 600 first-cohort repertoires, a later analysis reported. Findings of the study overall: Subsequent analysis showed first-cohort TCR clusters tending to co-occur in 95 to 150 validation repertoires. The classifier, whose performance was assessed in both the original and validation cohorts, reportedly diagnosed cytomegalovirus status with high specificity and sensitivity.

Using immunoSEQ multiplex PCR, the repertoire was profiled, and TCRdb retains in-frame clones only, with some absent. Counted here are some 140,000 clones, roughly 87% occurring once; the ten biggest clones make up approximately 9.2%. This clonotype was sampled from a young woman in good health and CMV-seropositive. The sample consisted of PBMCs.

CDR3 region: CASSAGQGAREQFF. As DNA, the CDR3 is TGTGCCAGCAGCGCGGGACAGGGGGCGCGTGAGCAGTTCTTC. The chain joins TRBV9 to TRBJ2-1; TRBD1 agrees at 12 bases. V lost 3 bases, J lost 9 bases, and 4 bases stayed unmatched. The CDR3 has 14 residues. Germline V gene data show CDR1 as SGDLS and CDR2 as YYNGEE.